Below, 3 T cell receptor beta chains from the same sample are listed, as sequenced in a study of molecular identifiers for immune sequencing clone quantification. Each CDR3 protein gets one entry after TCRdb re-called the PCR reads with MiXCR. The data show 300,000 to 350,000 distinct CDR3 sequences, around 21% seen once. The sample taken for sequencing was naive CD8+ T cells from blood, with Jurkat cell RNA spiked in. This sample's subset: FACS-sorted CD8+CD4-CCR7+CD45RA+ naive T cells. The origin of the receptors is a human donor in good health. Some libraries in this study had Jurkat cell RNA spiked in.

Concerning this clonotype: A clone one base away is much larger, so this may be a read error. V gene TRBV7-9 combines with J gene TRBJ2-1; possibly TRBD2 for D (6 bases). The CDR3 sequence is 11 residues long. Germline CDR1 SEHNR, CDR2 FQNEAQ (reference sequence). V was trimmed by 10 bases and J by 7 bases, leaving 11 bases between them. The CDR3 bases are TGTGCCAACTACCGGGGGAATGAGCAGTTCTTC. This encodes CANYRGNEQFF.

A word on this clonotype: Possible read error: a much larger clone is one base away. V usage is TRBV9 and J usage is TRBJ2-7; possibly TRBD2 for D (5 bases). Between the trimmed V and J ends, which lost 6 bases and 2 bases, there was a span of 15 bases. The germline CDR1 and CDR2 sequences are SGDLS and YYNGEE. This CDR3 has 14 residues. For the CDR3, the DNA is TGTGCCAGCATCGCATCGGGGTCGGCCTACGAGCAGTACTTC. This sequence encodes CASIASGSAYEQYF.

This clonotype was observed many times. The V gene is TRBV12-3 or TRBV12-4, the J gene TRBJ2-5, with D possibly TRBD2 on 7 matching bases. V lost 5 bases to trimming and J lost 2 bases, with 18 bases between them. This CDR3 has 16 residues. CDR3 in DNA: TGTGCCAGCAGTCCGACCCACGGGGGGCGTCAAGAGACCCAGTACTTC. Translation: CASSPTHGGRQETQYF.